The 23 T cell receptor beta chains below all came from one sample that was sequenced in a study of T cells expressing NK-cell markers. Following a re-call of the 5' RACE reads, TCRdb has one entry per CDR3 protein and lacks DNA. With 400,000 to 500,000 distinct CDR3 sequences in the sample, the ten largest clones hold 7.3%. The sample consisted of blood T cells: a sorted CD56 or NKG2C T cell subset, CD4+ or CD8+ T cells, or bulk PBMC T cells (not recorded which). These receptors were obtained from a woman between 18 and 70 years old in good health.

CDR3 residues: CASSLSATDVGGELFF. The chain combines TRBV5-1 with TRBJ2-2. Germline CDR1 and CDR2: SGHRS and YFSETQ. The CDR3 length is 16 residues.

V usage is TRBV9 and J usage is TRBJ2-1; the D gene TCRdb calls, TRBD1, cannot be checked with no DNA. Germline CDR1 is SGDLS and CDR2 is YYNGEE. The CDR3 sequence is 17 residues long. This CDR3 is CASSVVGTPPGNNEQFF.

V gene TRBV9 combines with J gene TRBJ1-6. Germline CDR1 and CDR2: SGDLS and YYNGEE. The CDR3 sequence is 15 residues long. The CDR3 region is CASSVVAGNNSPLHF.

The gene calls are TRBV7-2 and TRBJ1-1; the D gene TCRdb calls, TRBD1, cannot be checked with no DNA. This CDR3 spans 13 amino acids. CDR1 SGHTA and CDR2 FQGNSA come from the germline V gene. This CDR3 is CASSLEGASEAFF.

This chain joins TRBV10-3 and TRBJ2-5; TCRdb names TRBD2, which stays unverified in the absence of DNA. The CDR3 runs 13 residues. Per the germline V gene, CDR1 is ENHRY and CDR2 is SYGVKD. The CDR3 loop is CAIIGGGKETQYF.

J is TRBJ2-2 and V is TRBV11-1; TCRdb proposes TRBD1, but this gene call is untestable without DNA. The CDR3 runs to 18 residues. Germline CDR1 SGHAT, CDR2 FQDESV (reference sequence). The CDR3 sequence: CASSARVWQGRVTGELFF.

V gene TRBV6-2 or TRBV6-3 combines with J gene TRBJ1-5; TCRdb's D call of TRBD1 is untestable without DNA. Germline loops: CDR1 MNHEY, CDR2 SVGEGT. There are 15 residues in the CDR3. CDR3 residues: CASSPQGRGNQPQHF.

This rearrangement joins TRBV18 to TRBJ2-5; TCRdb proposes TRBD2, but this gene call is untestable without DNA. The CDR3 sequence is 15 residues long. The germline gives CDR1 KGHSH, CDR2 LQKENI. The CDR3 reads CASSPPGLLQETQYF. Supplemented by reference TRBV18 and TRBJ2-5, the full variable domain reads NAGVMQNPRHLVRRRGQEARLRCSPMKGHSHVYWYRQLPEEGLKFMVYLQKENIIDESGMPKERFSAEFPKEGPSILRIQQVVRGDSAAYFCASSPPGLLQETQYFGPGTRLLVL.

The chain has TRBV11-2 and TRBJ2-1; the TCRdb D gene call, TRBD1, has no DNA to confirm it. The CDR3 spans 17 residues. Germline CDR1 is SGHAT and CDR2 is FQNNGV. CDR3 sequence: CASSTPGWQGAGNEQFF. Together with reference TRBV11-2 and TRBJ2-1, the CDR3 gives the full variable domain: EAGVAQSPRYKIIEKRQSVAFWCNPISGHATLYWYQQILGQGPKLLIQFQNNGVVDDSQLPKDRFSAERLKGVDSTLKIQPAKLEDSAVYLCASSTPGWQGAGNEQFFGPGTRLTVL.

The chain employs TRBV7-2 and TRBJ2-3; the TCRdb call, TRBD2, lacks DNA for checking. Per germline, CDR1 SGHTA and CDR2 FQGNSA. The CDR3 sequence is 16 residues long. This CDR3 reads CASSPPTSGISDTQYF.

The genes are TRBV12-3 or TRBV12-4 and TRBJ1-5. The CDR3 totals 12 residues. The CDR3 spells CASSVKNQPQHF.

The V call is TRBV12-3 or TRBV12-4, the J call TRBJ1-6. The CDR3 covers 14 residues. This CDR3 is CASTIPTGHSPLHF.

CDR3 amino acids: CASSLMEGGNTEAFF. The chain carries TRBV5-1 and TRBJ1-1; TCRdb's D call of TRBD1 is untestable without DNA. The V gene's germline CDR1 is SGHRS and CDR2 YFSETQ. This CDR3 has 15 amino acids.

This rearrangement joins TRBV29-1 to TRBJ2-7; TCRdb lists TRBD2, though no DNA is available to test this call. CDR3 length: 13 amino acids. Germline V gene sequence: CDR1 SQVTM, CDR2 ANQGSEA. CDR3 protein: CSVERTLEDEQYF.

V and J are TRBV29-1 and TRBJ2-2; TCRdb's D call, TRBD1, is unchecked because there is no DNA. CDR1 is SQVTM and CDR2 is ANQGSEA in the germline V gene. The CDR3 is 14 residues long. CDR3: CSVPRVDMIGELFF.

The V and J genes are TRBV28 and TRBJ2-1; the TRBD1 assignment by TCRdb is unverifiable without DNA. The CDR3 length is 15 residues. The V gene's germline CDR1 is MDHEN and CDR2 SYDVKM. CDR3 amino acids: CASSLPRTAYNEQFF.

This chain uses TRBV6-5 with TRBJ2-2; TCRdb names TRBD2, which stays unverified in the absence of DNA. The CDR3 runs to 17 residues. Germline V gene data show CDR1 as MNHEY and CDR2 as SVGAGI. This CDR3 reads CASSYFSSGRDSGELFF.

The CDR3 here is CASSLALAVYNEQFF. The chain uses TRBV11-2 and TRBJ2-1; the D gene TCRdb calls, TRBD2, cannot be checked with no DNA. The CDR3 has 15 residues. Per germline, CDR1 SGHAT and CDR2 FQNNGV.

CDR3 region: CASSGPPDPNTEAFF. The genes are TRBV9 and TRBJ1-1; TCRdb indicates TRBD1, and absent DNA this call remains unverified. Per germline, CDR1 SGDLS and CDR2 YYNGEE. CDR3 length: 15 residues. Looking up the rest from reference TRBV9 and TRBJ1-1 gives the full variable domain: DSGVTQTPKHLITATGQRVTLRCSPRSGDLSVYWYQQSLDQGLQFLIQYYNGEERAKGNILERFSAQQFPDLHSELNLSSLELGDSALYFCASSGPPDPNTEAFFGQGTRLTVV.

The CDR3 reads CASSVATGTYTF. The chain couples TRBV2 to TRBJ1-2; the TCRdb call, TRBD1, lacks DNA for checking. Germline CDR1 is SNHLY and CDR2 is FYNNEI. This CDR3 region has 12 residues.

The J gene is TRBJ2-5, the V gene TRBV12-3 or TRBV12-4; TCRdb's assignment of TRBD2 cannot be checked, as there is no DNA. The CDR3 is made up of 15 amino acids. The CDR3 sequence is CASSLNSGRAETQYF.

The chain's CDR3 is CASSYTGGGTEAFF. The chain is built from TRBV6-5 and TRBJ1-1; with no DNA, the TCRdb D assignment of TRBD1 cannot be verified. The CDR3 sequence is 14 residues long. In germline, CDR1 is MNHEY, CDR2 SVGAGI.

J is TRBJ2-7 and V is TRBV4-3; TCRdb's assignment of TRBD2 cannot be checked, as there is no DNA. This CDR3 spans 14 amino acids. Germline-derived CDR1 and CDR2 are LGHNA and YSLEER. The CDR3 protein is CASSQLAGPYEQYF.